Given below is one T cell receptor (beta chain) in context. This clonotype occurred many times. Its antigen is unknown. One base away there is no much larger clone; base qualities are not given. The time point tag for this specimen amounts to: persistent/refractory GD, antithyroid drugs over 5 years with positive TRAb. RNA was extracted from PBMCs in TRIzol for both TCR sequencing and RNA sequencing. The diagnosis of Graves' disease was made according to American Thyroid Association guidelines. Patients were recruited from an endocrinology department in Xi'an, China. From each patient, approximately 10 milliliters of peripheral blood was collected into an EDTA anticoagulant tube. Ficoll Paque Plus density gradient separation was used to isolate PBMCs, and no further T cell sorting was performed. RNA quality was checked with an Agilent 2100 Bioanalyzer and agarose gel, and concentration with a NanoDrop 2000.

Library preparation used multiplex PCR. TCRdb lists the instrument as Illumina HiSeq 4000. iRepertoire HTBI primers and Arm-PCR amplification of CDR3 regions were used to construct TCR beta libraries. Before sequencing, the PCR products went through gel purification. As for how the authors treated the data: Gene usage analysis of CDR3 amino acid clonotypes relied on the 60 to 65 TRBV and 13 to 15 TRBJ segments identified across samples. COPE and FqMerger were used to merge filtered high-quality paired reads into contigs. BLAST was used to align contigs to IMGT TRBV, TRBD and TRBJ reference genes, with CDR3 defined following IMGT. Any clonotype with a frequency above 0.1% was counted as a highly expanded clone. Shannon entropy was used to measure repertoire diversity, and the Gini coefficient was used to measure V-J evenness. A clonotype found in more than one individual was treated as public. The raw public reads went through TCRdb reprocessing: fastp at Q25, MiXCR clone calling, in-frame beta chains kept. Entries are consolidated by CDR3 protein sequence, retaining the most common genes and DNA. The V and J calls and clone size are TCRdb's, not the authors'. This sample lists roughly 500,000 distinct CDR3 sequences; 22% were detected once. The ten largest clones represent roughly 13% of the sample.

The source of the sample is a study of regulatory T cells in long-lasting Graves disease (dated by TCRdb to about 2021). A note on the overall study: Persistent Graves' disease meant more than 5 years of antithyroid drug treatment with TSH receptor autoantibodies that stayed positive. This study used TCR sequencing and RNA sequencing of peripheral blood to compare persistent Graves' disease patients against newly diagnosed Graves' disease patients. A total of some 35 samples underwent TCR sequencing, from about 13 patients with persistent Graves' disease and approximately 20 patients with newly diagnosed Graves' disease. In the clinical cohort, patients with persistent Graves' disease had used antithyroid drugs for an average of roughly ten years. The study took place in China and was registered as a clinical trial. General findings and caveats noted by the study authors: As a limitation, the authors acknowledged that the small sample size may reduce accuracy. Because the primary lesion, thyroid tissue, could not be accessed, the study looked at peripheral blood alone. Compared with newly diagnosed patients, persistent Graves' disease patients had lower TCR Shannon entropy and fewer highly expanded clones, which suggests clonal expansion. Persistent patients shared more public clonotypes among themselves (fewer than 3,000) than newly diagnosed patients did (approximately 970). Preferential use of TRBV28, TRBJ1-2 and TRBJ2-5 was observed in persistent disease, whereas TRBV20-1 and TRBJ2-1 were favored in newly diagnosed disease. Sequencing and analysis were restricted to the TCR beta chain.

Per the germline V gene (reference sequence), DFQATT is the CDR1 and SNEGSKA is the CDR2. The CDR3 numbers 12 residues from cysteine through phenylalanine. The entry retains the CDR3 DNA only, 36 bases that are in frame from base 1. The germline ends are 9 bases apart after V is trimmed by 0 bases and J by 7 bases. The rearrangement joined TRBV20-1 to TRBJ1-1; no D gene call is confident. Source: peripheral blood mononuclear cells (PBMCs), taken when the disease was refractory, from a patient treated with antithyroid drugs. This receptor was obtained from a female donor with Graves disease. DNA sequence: TGCAGTGCTAGAGATCCACAGCTTGAAGCTTTCTTT. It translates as CSARDPQLEAFF.